The clone carrying this TCR beta chain came up a few times. The antigen remains unidentified. Each ophthalmopathy patient scored at least 3 on the Clinical Activity Score and at least 4 on NOSPECS grade, with duration under 3 months. Clinical symptoms, serum thyroxine and TRAb, thyroid ultrasound and orbital computed tomography were used for the diagnoses. The CDR3 is 15 amino acids. The germline V and J ends were trimmed by 0 bases and 0 bases, with 7 bases remaining between them. Germline V gives CDR1 SGHDT, CDR2 YYEEEE. This sample was taken from a study of T cells in Graves' hyperthyroidism and ophthalmopathy. Study-wide points: From stable hyperthyroidism, ophthalmopathy was set apart by a 13 V-J model. The model foresaw ophthalmopathy a median about 6.1 months prior to onset.

Amplified TCR beta CDR3 regions came from RNA transcripts. TCR CDR3 regions were first amplified by RT-PCR with HTBI primers. TCRdb ran MiXCR on the multiplex PCR reads and lists one entry per CDR3 protein. Of about 330,000 distinct CDR3 sequences listed, roughly 13% are singletons. The source material was blood. This receptor was obtained from a middle-aged woman with Graves' ophthalmopathy. The chain is built from TRBV5-6 and TRBJ1-3; D unresolved. The DNA of the CDR3 is TGTGCCAGCAGCTTGGAGGCAGCCTCTGGAAACACCATATATTTT. Amino acid sequence: CASSLEAASGNTIYF.